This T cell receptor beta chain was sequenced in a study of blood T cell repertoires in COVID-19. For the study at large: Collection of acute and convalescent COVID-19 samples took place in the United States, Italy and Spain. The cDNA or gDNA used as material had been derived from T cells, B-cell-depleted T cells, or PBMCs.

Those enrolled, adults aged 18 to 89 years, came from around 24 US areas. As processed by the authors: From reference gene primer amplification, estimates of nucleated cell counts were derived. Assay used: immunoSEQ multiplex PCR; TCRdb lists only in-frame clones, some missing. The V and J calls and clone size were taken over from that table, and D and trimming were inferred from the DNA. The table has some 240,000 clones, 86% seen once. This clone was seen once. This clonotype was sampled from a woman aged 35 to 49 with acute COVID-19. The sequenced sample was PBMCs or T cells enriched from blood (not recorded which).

CDR3 nucleotide sequence: TGTGCAAGTCGCCCCGTGGGACTGTACGAGCAGTACTTC. Its protein is CASRPVGLYEQYF. The gene calls are TRBV12-2 and TRBJ2-7; the table calls TRBD2, which could not be checked here. TRBV12-2 has pseudogene status. The CDR3 loop spans 13 amino acids.